The 25 T cell receptor beta chains presented below share a single source sample, sequenced in a study of PD-1 blockade in classical Hodgkin lymphoma. The repertoire was sequenced with immunoSEQ multiplex PCR; TCRdb's copy has only in-frame clones and lacks some. The sample shows 25,000 to 35,000 clones, roughly 80% of them seen only once. The time point: cycle 4 day 1 (C4D1), after 6 weeks of nivolumab. All patients relapsed after autologous stem cell transplantation, and brentuximab vedotin exposure varied. Magnetic negative selection purified CD4+ T cells from thawed PBMCs. The source was CD4+ T cells from blood, collected before the fourth cycle of nivolumab. These TCRs come from a human donor with classical Hodgkin lymphoma.

As concerns this clone: At one end the junction does not follow the germline gene, possibly because of a read error. The chain is built from TRBV2 and TRBJ2-2; 7 bases align to TRBD1. The CDR3 totals 19 residues. Germline loops: CDR1 SNHLY, CDR2 FYNNEI. The CDR3 here is CASREGLWDSQLYTGELFF. The CDR3 DNA sequence: TGTGCCAGCAGGGAAGGCCTTTGGGACAGCCAACTTTACACCGGGGAGCTGTTTTTT.

The chain employs TRBV28 and TRBJ2-7; 13 positions agree with TRBD2. Per the germline V gene, CDR1 is MDHEN and CDR2 is SYDVKM. Trimming removed 5 bases from V and 4 bases from J; junction bases left unmatched: 8. The CDR3 is made up of 16 amino acids. The CDR3, as DNA: TGTGCCAGCAGTCCTCCGGGACTAGCGGGGAAGTACGAGCAGTACTTC. It specifies CASSPPGLAGKYEQYF.

The chain couples TRBV9 to TRBJ1-6; a weak D match, TRBD1 (5 bases). The CDR3 spans 14 residues. V was trimmed by 2 bases and J by 9 bases, leaving 12 bases between them. Germline V gives CDR1 SGDLS, CDR2 YYNGEE. The CDR3 region is CASSVEGWSSPLHF. The CDR3 region has the DNA TGTGCCAGCAGCGTGGAGGGGTGGAGTTCACCCCTCCACTTT.

This chain links TRBV9 with TRBJ1-5, with 9 positions matching TRBD1. The germline V gene encodes CDR1 SGDLS and CDR2 YYNGEE. The ends lost 3 bases at V and 3 bases at J; junction bases unmatched: 4. CDR3 length: 15 amino acids. The CDR3 coding sequence is TGTGCCAGCAGCGGACAGGGGGGCGTCAATCAGCCCCAGCATTTT. It codes for CASSGQGGVNQPQHF.

The CDR3 reads CAISEGQGGSQHF. The DNA of the CDR3 is TGTGCCATCAGTGAGGGGCAGGGCGGATCCCAGCATTTT. The gene calls are TRBV10-3 and TRBJ1-5, with TRBD1 as a possible D gene (5 bases). The CDR3 is made up of 13 amino acids. Germline lookup yields CDR1 ENHRY and CDR2 SYGVKD. Trimming stripped 2 bases from V and 11 bases from J, with 13 bases between.

As DNA, the CDR3 is TGCGCCAGCAGCCAAGAATCGGAGGGGCTCCCGGGGTACGAGCAGTACTTC. It translates to CASSQESEGLPGYEQYF. The V gene is TRBV4-1, the J gene TRBJ2-7; maybe TRBD2 (6 bases). This CDR3 is 17 amino acids long. V shed 0 bases and J shed 4 bases, with 19 bases lying between them. The germline V gene has CDR1 MGHRA and CDR2 YSYEKL.

Only a few counts were recorded for this clone. The chain is built from TRBV28 and TRBJ1-6; no clear D gene. CDR3 length: 16 residues. V lost 6 bases and J lost 7, with 19 bases in between. Germline values: CDR1 MDHEN, CDR2 SYDVKM. CDR3 bases: TGTGCCAGCAGGCATCCCTCCGAAGTGGGAAATTCACCCCTCCACTTT. As protein: CASRHPSEVGNSPLHF.

CDR3 nucleotide sequence: TGTGCCAGCTCACCACCTAGTAGATCGGAGACCCAGTACTTC. This sequence encodes CASSPPSRSETQYF. J is TRBJ2-5 and V is TRBV18; D remains ambiguous. The CDR3 has 14 residues. Between the trimmed V and J ends, which lost 0 bases and 5 bases, there was a span of 10 bases. Germline V CDR1 and CDR2: KGHSH, LQKENI.

This sequence joins TRBV5-1 and TRBJ1-4; TRBD1 matches 8 bases. There are 12 residues in the CDR3. The germline V gene encodes CDR1 SGHRS and CDR2 YFSETQ. The V gene end was trimmed by 4 bases and the J gene end by 12 bases; junction bases not matched to a gene: 5. CDR3 coding DNA: TGCGCCAGCAGCACCGGGACAGGCGAACTGTTTTTT. Protein: CASSTGTGELFF.

For the CDR3, the DNA is TGTGCCAGCAGTTACGGGGGGGAGGCTGGCTACACCTTC. This codes for CASSYGGEAGYTF. The chain carries TRBV6-6 and TRBJ1-2; D may be TRBD1 (5 bases). The CDR3 runs to 13 residues. The germline V gene encodes CDR1 MNHNY and CDR2 SVGAGI (reference sequence). The ends were cut back, 2 bases at V and 7 bases at J, with 11 bases in the middle.

The chain has TRBV7-2 and TRBJ2-1, with a tentative D call TRBD2 (6 bases). V lost 4 bases and J 9 bases, leaving 22 bases between the germline ends. Germline V gene data show CDR1 as SGHTA and CDR2 as FQGNSA. There are 16 residues in the CDR3. The CDR3 spells CASSSLSSVLGSEQFF. CDR3 DNA sequence: TGTGCCAGCAGCTCACTCTCTAGTGTCCTCGGGAGTGAGCAGTTCTTC. The whole variable domain, remainder taken from reference TRBV7-2 and TRBJ2-1, is GAGVSQSPSNKVTEKGKDVELRCDPISGHTALYWYRQSLGQGLEFLIYFQGNSAPDKSGLPSDRFSAERTGGSVSTLTIQRTQQEDSAVYLCASSSLSSVLGSEQFFGPGTRLTVL.

V gene TRBV11-2 combines with J gene TRBJ2-3, with TRBD2 identical over 12 bases. V shed 4 bases and J 3 bases; nucleotides not matched to a gene: 2. Looked up from germline, CDR1 is SGHAT and CDR2 is FQNNGV. The CDR3 length is 15 residues. CDR3 coding DNA: TGTGCCAGCAGCTATCTAGCGGGGGGGACAGATACGCAGTATTTT. This codes for CASSYLAGGTDTQYF.

There are a few counts of this clone. V is TRBV6-1 and J is TRBJ1-2; 8 nucleotides agree with TRBD1. The germline CDR1 and CDR2 sequences are MNHNS and SASEGT. V lost 5 bases and J lost 4; bases outside the gene matches: 3. The CDR3 sequence is 13 residues long. In DNA form, the CDR3 reads TGTGCCAGCAGTACCGACAGGGGCTATGGCTACACCTTC. Amino acids: CASSTDRGYGYTF.

This clone was observed once. The genes are TRBV6-6 and TRBJ2-7; 9 bases match TRBD1. This CDR3 comprises 14 residues. Germline CDR1 MNHNY, CDR2 SVGAGI (reference sequence). J lost 7 bases, V lost 5 bases, and 9 bases had no gene match. CDR3 in DNA: TGTGCCAGCAGTCCCCCGGGGACAGGGCGGGAGCAGTACTTC. Protein product: CASSPPGTGREQYF.

The V gene is TRBV19, the J gene TRBJ1-5; 11 nucleotides match TRBD1. Germline V CDR1 and CDR2: LNHDA, SQIVND (reference sequence). V trimming: 2 bases; J trimming: 6 bases; junction bases outside the gene matches: 3. The CDR3 extends over 15 amino acids. CDR3 nucleotides: TGTGCCAGTAGTATACTGGGGACAGGGGGTCAGCCCCAGCATTTT. Encoded protein: CASSILGTGGQPQHF.

The CDR3 DNA reads TGTGCCAGCAGTCCGTTAACCCGGACTAGCGGGACCTACAATGAGCAGTTCTTC. As protein: CASSPLTRTSGTYNEQFF. This chain links TRBV28 with TRBJ2-1; TRBD2 agrees at 12 bases. With 5 bases clipped from V and 2 bases from J, the junction kept 10 bases outside the gene matches. The CDR3 sequence is 18 residues long. Germline assignment: CDR1 MDHEN and CDR2 SYDVKM.

This chain joins TRBV6-1 and TRBJ1-5, with D uncertain. Trimming pared 3 bases from V and 0 bases from J, leaving 18 bases between. The germline V gene has CDR1 MNHNS and CDR2 SASEGT. This CDR3 is built from 18 residues. The CDR3 loop reads CASSEGSPGSNSNQPQHF. The CDR3 DNA follows: TGTGCCAGCAGTGAGGGTTCGCCCGGTTCGAATAGCAATCAGCCCCAGCATTTT.

This clone was counted once. The chain employs TRBV7-8 and TRBJ1-1, with 8 positions matching TRBD1. Germline assignment: CDR1 SGHVS and CDR2 FQNEAQ. The CDR3 is 13 residues long. V was pared by 5 bases and J by 5 bases, with 4 bases of the junction left unmatched. In DNA, the CDR3 is TGTGCCAGCAGCCTCAGGGGGCGGACTGAAGCTTTCTTT. This translates into CASSLRGRTEAFF.

J is TRBJ2-7 and V is TRBV9, with TRBD2 matching over 10 bases. Per the germline V gene, CDR1 is SGDLS and CDR2 is YYNGEE. The CDR3 is 15 residues long. V dropped 4 bases and J dropped 3; count of bases not matched to a gene: 7. CDR3 DNA: TGTGCCAGCAGCCCTTGGACTAGCGGTAACTACGAGCAGTACTTC. Its protein is CASSPWTSGNYEQYF.

The chain links TRBV9 to TRBJ1-4; D is ambiguous. CDR1 and CDR2 from the germline V gene are SGDLS and YYNGEE. V gave up 4 bases and J gave up 4 bases, with 11 bases separating them. The length of the CDR3 is 14 residues. In DNA, the CDR3 is TGTGCCAGCAGCCGCGATTCCCTTAATGAAAAACTGTTTTTT. The encoded protein is CASSRDSLNEKLFF. The full variable domain, rest sourced from reference TRBV9 and TRBJ1-4, is DSGVTQTPKHLITATGQRVTLRCSPRSGDLSVYWYQQSLDQGLQFLIQYYNGEERAKGNILERFSAQQFPDLHSELNLSSLELGDSALYFCASSRDSLNEKLFFGSGTQLSVL.

The V call is TRBV7-8, the J call TRBJ2-7; 10 bases map to TRBD1. The CDR3 has 14 residues. Germline V gene lookup returns CDR1 SGHVS and CDR2 FQNEAQ. V shed 1 base, J shed 7 bases, and the junction held 4 bases outside the gene matches. Here the CDR3 DNA reads TGTGCCAGCAGCTTAGGACAGGGGGCGTTTGAGCAGTACTTC. Translated: CASSLGQGAFEQYF.

This clone was counted a few times. This chain joins TRBV7-9 and TRBJ2-1; 7 bases are a match to TRBD1. V lost 5 bases to trimming and J lost 4 bases; unmatched junction nucleotides: 5. In germline, CDR1 is SEHNR, CDR2 FQNEAQ (reference sequence). The CDR3 is made up of 14 amino acids. CDR3 DNA sequence: TGTGCCAGCAGCACCCGGGACAGATACAATGAGCAGTTCTTC. Translated, it gives CASSTRDRYNEQFF.

This chain uses TRBV10-3 with TRBJ2-5; D is possibly TRBD1 (5 bases). The CDR3 covers 15 residues. The germline gives CDR1 ENHRY, CDR2 SYGVKD. Trimming stripped 0 bases from V and 5 bases from J, with 13 bases between. The CDR3 spells CAISESRSPGETQYF. DNA for the CDR3: TGTGCCATCAGTGAGTCACGATCACCAGGGGAGACCCAGTACTTC.

This clone came up once. The chain links TRBV5-5 to TRBJ2-3, with TRBD1 matching over 8 bases. The CDR3 totals 15 residues. The V gene's germline CDR1 is SGHKS and CDR2 YYEKEE (reference sequence). V lost 5 bases and J lost 0; bases outside the gene matches: 5. CDR3 loop: CASRATGGSTDTQYF. The CDR3 DNA reads as TGTGCCAGCAGGGCCACAGGGGGGAGCACAGATACGCAGTATTTT.

The chain uses TRBV5-3 and TRBJ2-2; a weak D match, TRBD2 (6 bases). TRBV5-3 is classed as an ORF, of uncertain function. The CDR3 loop spans 16 amino acids. Trimming cost V 4 bases and J 1 base, with 14 bases left between them. The CDR3 DNA follows: TGTGCCAGAAGCCGGAGGGCAGAAGTGAACACCGGGGAGCTGTTTTTT. It translates to CARSRRAEVNTGELFF.